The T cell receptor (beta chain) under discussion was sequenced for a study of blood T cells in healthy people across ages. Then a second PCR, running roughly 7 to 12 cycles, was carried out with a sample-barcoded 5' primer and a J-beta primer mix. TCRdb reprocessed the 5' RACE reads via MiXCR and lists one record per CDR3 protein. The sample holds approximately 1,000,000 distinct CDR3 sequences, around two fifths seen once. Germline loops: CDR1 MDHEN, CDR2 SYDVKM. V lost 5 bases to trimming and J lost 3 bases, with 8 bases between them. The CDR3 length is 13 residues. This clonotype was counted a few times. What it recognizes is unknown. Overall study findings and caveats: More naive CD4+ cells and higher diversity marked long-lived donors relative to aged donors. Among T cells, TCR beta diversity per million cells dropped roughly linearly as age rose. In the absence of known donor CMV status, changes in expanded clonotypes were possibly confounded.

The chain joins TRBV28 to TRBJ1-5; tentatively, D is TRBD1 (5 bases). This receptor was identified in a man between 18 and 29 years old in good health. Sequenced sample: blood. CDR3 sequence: CASSGGVNQPQHF. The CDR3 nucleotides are TGTGCCAGCAGTGGGGGAGTCAATCAGCCCCAGCATTTT.